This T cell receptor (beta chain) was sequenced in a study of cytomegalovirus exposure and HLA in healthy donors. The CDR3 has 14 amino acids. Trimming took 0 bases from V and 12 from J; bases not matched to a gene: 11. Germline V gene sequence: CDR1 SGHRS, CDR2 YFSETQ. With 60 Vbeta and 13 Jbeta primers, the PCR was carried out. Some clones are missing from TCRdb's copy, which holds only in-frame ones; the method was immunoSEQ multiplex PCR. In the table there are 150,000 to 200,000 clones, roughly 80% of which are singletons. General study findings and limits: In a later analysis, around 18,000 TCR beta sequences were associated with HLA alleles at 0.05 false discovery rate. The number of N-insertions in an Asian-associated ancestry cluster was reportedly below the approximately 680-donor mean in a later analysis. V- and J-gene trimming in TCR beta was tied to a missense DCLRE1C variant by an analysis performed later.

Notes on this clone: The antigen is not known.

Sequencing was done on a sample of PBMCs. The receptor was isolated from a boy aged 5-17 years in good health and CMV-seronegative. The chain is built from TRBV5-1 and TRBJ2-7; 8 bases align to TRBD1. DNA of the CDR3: TGCGCCAGCAGCTTGGCCGGCGACAGGGGAGAAGGGTACTTC. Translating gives CASSLAGDRGEGYF.